These 20 T cell receptor beta chains were all obtained from the same sample, sequenced in a study of CD8+ T cells in alopecia areata. Described treatment: oral pan-JAK inhibitor, 5-10 mg twice daily. Extracted RNA was reverse transcribed into cDNA, the sequencing template. The table came from immunoSEQ multiplex PCR; TCRdb's copy has only in-frame clones and leaves some out. The data contain 150,000 to 200,000 clones, about 61% of them seen just once; the ten biggest clones take up 16%. The source material was CD4+ T cells sorted from blood, sampled at approximately week 60, from a patient treated with tofacitinib. These receptors all come from a human donor with alopecia areata.

The chain uses TRBV6-1 and TRBJ1-1, with D possibly matching TRBD1 (6 bases). CDR1 is MNHNS and CDR2 is SASEGT in the germline V gene. Trimming stripped 10 bases from V and 6 bases from J, with 15 bases between. The CDR3 runs 12 residues. This CDR3 is CATRPNRAEAFF. CDR3 sequence (DNA): TGTGCCACAAGGCCCAACAGGGCTGAAGCTTTCTTT.

This clone has a handful of counts. This chain joins TRBV18 and TRBJ2-1, with 9 bases identical to TRBD1. The CDR3 contains 16 residues. Germline lookup yields CDR1 KGHSH and CDR2 LQKENI. Unmatched junction bases numbered 12, after V lost 3 bases and J lost 9 bases. The CDR3 is CASSPPGQGLLGEQFF. The CDR3 region has the DNA TGTGCCAGCTCACCCCCGGGACAGGGCTTATTGGGTGAGCAGTTCTTC. Complete variable domain (other parts from reference TRBV18 and TRBJ2-1): NAGVMQNPRHLVRRRGQEARLRCSPMKGHSHVYWYRQLPEEGLKFMVYLQKENIIDESGMPKERFSAEFPKEGPSILRIQQVVRGDSAAYFCASSPPGQGLLGEQFFGPGTRLTVL.

This clone occurred a few times. This chain joins TRBV2 and TRBJ2-6, with D perhaps matching TRBD1 or TRBD2 (5 bases each). In germline, CDR1 is SNHLY, CDR2 FYNNEI. Trimming pared 3 bases from V and 0 bases from J, leaving 9 bases between. The length of the CDR3 is 16 residues. The CDR3 DNA reads TGTGCCAGCAGTGAGGGACCGAGCTCTGGGGCCAACGTCCTGACTTTC. Translated: CASSEGPSSGANVLTF.

The J gene is TRBJ1-1, the V gene TRBV5-1, with D maybe TRBD1 (6 bases). V lost 7 bases, J lost 5 bases, and 12 bases lay in between. Germline loops: CDR1 SGHRS, CDR2 YFSETQ. This CDR3 region has 12 residues. This CDR3 is CASSGQETEAFF. The CDR3 DNA reads TGCGCCAGCTCGGGACAAGAGACTGAAGCTTTCTTT.

The chain carries TRBV29-1 and TRBJ1-4, with TRBD1 identical over 8 bases. This CDR3 has 13 residues. The germline gives CDR1 SQVTM, CDR2 ANQGSEA. J lost 5 bases, V lost 4 bases, and 3 bases had no gene match. Here the CDR3 reads CSVVQGGNEKLFF. The CDR3 bases are TGCAGCGTTGTACAGGGGGGGAATGAAAAACTGTTTTTT.

This rearrangement joins TRBV7-9 to TRBJ2-1; tentatively, D is TRBD2 (5 bases). Germline loops: CDR1 SEHNR, CDR2 FQNEAQ (reference sequence). The V gene lost 5 bases and the J gene lost 2 bases, with 16 bases spanning the gap. CDR3 length: 16 residues. CDR3 in amino acids: CASSHPVGVTYNEQFF. CDR3 coding DNA: TGTGCCAGCAGCCACCCTGTCGGGGTCACCTACAATGAGCAGTTCTTC.

The chain combines TRBV2 with TRBJ1-1, with D unresolved. Trimming took off 1 base at V and 1 base at J, with 4 bases between the two ends. Germline assignment: CDR1 SNHLY and CDR2 FYNNEI. The CDR3 consists of 13 residues. The CDR3 coding sequence is TGTGCCAGCAGTGAAGAAGAGAACACTGAAGCTTTCTTT. It encodes CASSEEENTEAFF.

For the CDR3, the DNA is TGTGCCAGCAGCCGGACTTCCTACGAGCAGTACTTC. Its protein product is CASSRTSYEQYF. The V and J genes are TRBV6-6 and TRBJ2-7, with D possibly TRBD2 on 5 matching bases. V lost 6 bases and J 1 base, leaving 7 bases between the germline ends. CDR1 and CDR2 (germline): MNHNY, SVGAGI (reference sequence). The CDR3 is 12 amino acids.

The V call is TRBV29-1, the J call TRBJ1-4, with D possibly being TRBD1 (6 bases). The V end lost 0 bases, the J end lost 7 bases, and 12 bases lay between the germline ends. Germline V gene sequence: CDR1 SQVTM, CDR2 ANQGSEA. This CDR3 comprises 14 residues. The CDR3 loop is CSVEDSRGGEKLFF. The CDR3 DNA is TGCAGCGTTGAAGATTCCAGGGGTGGTGAAAAACTGTTTTTT.

The chain combines TRBV25-1 with TRBJ1-2; TRBD1 matches at 7 bases. Germline trimming cut 9 bases from V and 9 bases from J; bases unmatched to any gene: 10. Germline V gene sequence: CDR1 MGHDK, CDR2 SYGVNS. The CDR3 consists of 12 residues. In DNA, the CDR3 is TGTGCCAGTTCGGCCAGGGGGGAGAGCTACACCTTC. Translated: CASSARGESYTF.

Details on this clone: A single base separates this from a much larger clone, so it may be a read error. Likely a read error: the CDR3 ends without its conserved phenylalanine or tryptophan. CDR3 bases: TGTGCCAGCAGCAGGCGGAGGAACACTGAAGCTTTCTCT. It specifies CASSRRRNTEAFS. This chain uses TRBV7-2 with TRBJ1-1; D is unclear. Between the trimmed V and J ends, which lost 5 bases and 1 base, there was a span of 8 bases. Looked up from germline, CDR1 is SGHTA and CDR2 is FQGNSA. The CDR3 runs 13 residues.

V gene TRBV4-2 combines with J gene TRBJ2-3, with 8 positions matching TRBD2. Germline lookup yields CDR1 LGHNA and CDR2 YNFKEQ. Trimming removed 1 base from V and 6 bases from J; junction bases left unmatched: 9. The CDR3 loop spans 16 amino acids. The CDR3: CASSQGRAGAGDTQYF. DNA of the CDR3: TGTGCCAGCAGCCAAGGGAGAGCGGGGGCCGGGGATACGCAGTATTTT.

This clone was seen a single time. The CDR3 region has the DNA TGTGCCAGCAGCTTAGATTGGTTCCGGCAAGAGACCCAGTACTTC. As protein: CASSLDWFRQETQYF. The chain uses TRBV11-3 and TRBJ2-5, with unresolved D. The CDR3 contains 15 residues. Trimming left V 0 bases short and J 2 bases short, with 10 bases between. The germline V gene encodes CDR1 SGHNT and CDR2 YENEEA. Using reference TRBV11-3 and TRBJ2-5 for the parts outside the CDR3, the full variable domain is EAGVVQSPRYKIIEKKQPVAFWCNPISGHNTLYWYLQNLGQGPELLIRYENEEAVDDSQLPKDRFSAERLKGVDSTLKIQPAELGDSAVYLCASSLDWFRQETQYFGPGTRLLVL.

This clone was detected only a few times. The chain joins TRBV7-9 to TRBJ1-1; D not certain. V was cut by 3 bases and J by 3 bases, with 14 bases left in between. The CDR3 consists of 15 residues. Germline V gene sequence: CDR1 SEHNR, CDR2 FQNEAQ (reference sequence). CDR3 residues: CASSFIVVSDTEAFF. In DNA, the CDR3 is TGTGCCAGCAGCTTTATAGTCGTGTCGGACACTGAAGCTTTCTTT.

The genes are TRBV20-1 and TRBJ2-3, with 9 bases identical to TRBD1. Germline V gives CDR1 DFQATT, CDR2 SNEGSKA (reference sequence). The CDR3 has 11 amino acids. The V gene end was trimmed by 5 bases and the J gene end by 12 bases; junction bases not matched to a gene: 6. Here the CDR3 reads CSAGPGQGQYF. CDR3 coding DNA: TGCAGTGCTGGGCCGGGACAGGGCCAGTATTTT.

The chain couples TRBV5-1 to TRBJ2-5; D remains unclear. This CDR3 is built from 14 residues. Germline CDR1 and CDR2: SGHRS and YFSETQ. Trimming stripped 2 bases from V and 2 bases from J, with 10 bases between. The CDR3 region is CASSLRNGQETQYF. CDR3 DNA sequence: TGCGCCAGCAGCTTACGAAACGGACAAGAGACCCAGTACTTC. Variable domain in full (rest from reference TRBV5-1 and TRBJ2-5): KAGVTQTPRYLIKTRGQQVTLSCSPISGHRSVSWYQQTPGQGLQFLFEYFSETQRNKGNFPGRFSGRQFSNSRSEMNVSTLELGDSALYLCASSLRNGQETQYFGPGTRLLVL.

The chain links TRBV7-9 to TRBJ1-6; 9 bases match TRBD1. The trim removed 6 bases at V and 9 bases at J, leaving 6 bases unmatched. The CDR3 spans 14 residues. Germline V gives CDR1 SEHNR, CDR2 FQNEAQ (reference sequence). The CDR3 region has the DNA TGTGCCAGCAGGGGGACAGGGCCGTCTTCACCCCTCCACTTT. It translates to CASRGTGPSSPLHF.

V gene TRBV29-1 combines with J gene TRBJ2-3, with D possibly being TRBD2 (5 bases). Trimming cost V 5 bases and J 2 bases, with 11 bases left between them. CDR1 and CDR2 (germline): SQVTM, ANQGSEA. There are 13 residues in the CDR3. CDR3 DNA sequence: TGCAGCGTTAAAGGGAGTCTCACAGATACGCAGTATTTT. This sequence encodes CSVKGSLTDTQYF.

This clone has ten or more counts. This chain links TRBV18 with TRBJ1-5; 7 bases are shared with TRBD1. The CDR3 has 15 amino acids. The V and J ends lost 6 bases and 3 bases, in that order; junction bases with no gene match: 8. Germline V gene data show CDR1 as KGHSH and CDR2 as LQKENI. The CDR3 loop reads CASSETGNDNQPQHF. The DNA of the CDR3 is TGTGCCAGCTCCGAGACAGGGAATGACAATCAGCCCCAGCATTTT. The full variable domain, rest sourced from reference TRBV18 and TRBJ1-5, is NAGVMQNPRHLVRRRGQEARLRCSPMKGHSHVYWYRQLPEEGLKFMVYLQKENIIDESGMPKERFSAEFPKEGPSILRIQQVVRGDSAAYFCASSETGNDNQPQHFGDGTRLSIL.

This clone came up once. CDR3 residues: CASSRRDRIYGYTF. The CDR3 DNA reads TGTGCCAGCTCACGCCGGGACAGAATCTATGGCTACACCTTC. The rearrangement joins TRBV18 to TRBJ1-2; 7 bases line up with TRBD1. The CDR3 spans 14 residues. Germline trimming cut 4 bases from V and 4 bases from J; bases unmatched to any gene: 6. The germline CDR1 and CDR2 sequences are KGHSH and LQKENI.